These 12 T cell receptor beta chains share one sample of origin, sequenced in a study of blood T cell repertoires in COVID-19. Here immunoSEQ multiplex PCR was the method, and the copy in TCRdb shows in-frame clones only, minus some. The sample has roughly 200,000 clones, approximately 85% seen once; the top ten hold 5.6%. Source material: PBMCs or T cells enriched from blood (not recorded which). The source is a man aged 40-49 years with acute COVID-19.

In its sample, this clone was seen once. The chain carries TRBV6-5 and TRBJ2-2, with D uncertain. CDR1 and CDR2 (germline): MNHEY, SVGAGI. The V and J ends lost 0 bases and 0 bases respectively, with 8 bases between them. There are 16 residues in the CDR3. The CDR3 spells CASSYSLATNTGELFF. CDR3 nucleotides: TGTGCCAGCAGTTACTCGCTCGCTACGAACACCGGGGAGCTGTTTTTT.

The chain is built from TRBV4-1 and TRBJ2-2; TRBD1 agrees at 9 bases. The germline V gene has CDR1 MGHRA and CDR2 YSYEKL. Germline trimming cut 4 bases from V and 4 bases from J; bases unmatched to any gene: 4. This CDR3 contains 15 residues. The CDR3 sequence: CASSRGQGSTGELFF. DNA for the CDR3: TGCGCCAGCAGCCGGGGACAGGGAAGCACCGGGGAGCTGTTTTTT.

CDR3 residues: CASSKALQDNPYEQYF. The CDR3 bases are TGTGCCAGCAGCAAAGCGCTTCAGGATAACCCCTACGAGCAGTACTTC. The chain links TRBV21-1 to TRBJ2-7; whether TRBD1, the table's D call, matches the DNA was not checked. TRBV21-1 is annotated as a pseudogene. CDR3 length: 16 residues.

The chain joins TRBV12-3 or TRBV12-4 to TRBJ2-7; D is possibly TRBD1 (5 bases). The CDR3 totals 13 residues. The ends were cut back, 7 bases at V and 3 bases at J, with 13 bases in the middle. The CDR3 here is CASNPDSSYEQYF. Here the CDR3 DNA reads TGTGCCAGCAATCCCGACAGTAGCTACGAGCAGTACTTC.

The CDR3 bases are TGTGCCAGCAGTTGGGGTAGGGGGAGCTACGAGCAGTACTTC. It is translated as CASSWGRGSYEQYF. The chain recombines TRBV27 with TRBJ2-7, with D maybe TRBD1 (6 bases). CDR1 is MNHEY and CDR2 is SMNVEV in the germline V gene (reference sequence). The CDR3 has 14 residues. V was trimmed by 4 bases and J by 3 bases, leaving 13 bases between them.

The chain uses TRBV3-1 (or the pseudogene TRBV3-2) and TRBJ2-7; 9 bases are a match to TRBD1. V gave up 4 bases and J gave up 5 bases; unmatched junction bases: 12. The CDR3 loop spans 16 amino acids. Germline V CDR1 and CDR2: LGHDT, YNNKEL (reference sequence). CDR3 DNA sequence: TGTGCCAGCAGCCGGAATACCGGGACAGGGAGACACGAGCAGTACTTC. Protein: CASSRNTGTGRHEQYF.

The chain links TRBV30 to TRBJ1-2; D gene uncertain. The CDR3 contains 11 residues. Germline loops: CDR1 GTSNPN, CDR2 SVGIG (reference sequence). The V end was cut by 5 bases, the J end by 13 bases, with 17 bases between. This CDR3 reads CAWDKVRGSTF. CDR3 DNA: TGTGCCTGGGACAAGGTGCGGGGATCCACCTTC.

This rearrangement joins TRBV19 to TRBJ2-7, with 9 bases lining up with TRBD2. V gave up 6 bases and J gave up 5 bases; unmatched junction bases: 8. The CDR3 has 14 amino acids. Germline CDR1 and CDR2: LNHDA and SQIVND (reference sequence). CDR3 protein: CASSDRGLAHEQYF. CDR3 DNA sequence: TGTGCCAGTAGCGATAGGGGACTAGCTCACGAGCAGTACTTC.

The V gene is TRBV7-9, the J gene TRBJ1-3; D is undetermined. The CDR3 spans 18 residues. Trimming pared 5 bases from V and 5 bases from J, leaving 25 bases between. In germline, CDR1 is SEHNR, CDR2 FQNEAQ (reference sequence). The CDR3 DNA reads TGTGCCAGCAGCACGTACGAGATCACAGAGGGCCGAAGAAACACCATATATTTT. Protein: CASSTYEITEGRRNTIYF.

The V gene is TRBV7-6, the J gene TRBJ2-3; the D is unclear. The V gene's germline CDR1 is SGHVS and CDR2 FNYEAQ. Deletions cut 1 base from V and 2 bases from J, with 13 bases between. The length of the CDR3 is 16 residues. CDR3 region: CASSLVVDTTTDTQYF. CDR3 nucleotides: TGTGCCAGCAGCTTAGTAGTTGATACCACCACAGATACGCAGTATTTT.

The chain has TRBV5-1 and TRBJ2-2; D may be TRBD2 (5 bases). The CDR3 is made up of 14 amino acids. With 0 bases removed from V and 11 bases from J, the gap between germline ends came to 14 bases. The germline V gene has CDR1 SGHRS and CDR2 YFSETQ. CDR3 amino acids: CASSLVDWTDELFF. DNA of the CDR3: TGCGCCAGCAGCTTGGTGGACTGGACCGATGAGCTGTTTTTT.

Concerning this clone: A much bigger clone sits one base away, suggesting this may be a read error. The CDR3 region has the DNA TGTGCCAGCAGTGATCAGTATGGCTACACCTTC. Amino acid sequence: CASSDQYGYTF. V usage is TRBV2 and J usage is TRBJ1-2; D unclear. Trimming pared 3 bases from V and 5 bases from J, leaving 4 bases between. The CDR3 runs to 11 residues. Germline V gene data show CDR1 as SNHLY and CDR2 as FYNNEI.